This entry is about one T cell receptor (beta chain). Its antigen is currently unknown. The data derive from a study of T-cell memory formation after mild COVID-19. Study-wide results and caveats: CD8+ contracting clones occupied EMRA, while CD4+ ones occupied mainly CM and EM.

A single record per CDR3 protein comes from TCRdb applying MiXCR to the 5' RACE reads. The data contain fewer than 350,000 distinct CDR3 sequences, 7.5% to 9.5% of them singletons. The CDR3 runs 11 residues. V was shortened by 4 bases and J by 15 bases, with 13 bases between the two germline ends. The chain employs TRBV12-3 or TRBV12-4 and TRBJ2-1; possible D gene TRBD1, 5 bases. The source material was PBMCs or a T cell subset sorted from them (not recorded which). This TCR was recovered from a man between 18 and 29 years old who had mild COVID-19 (a few samples of this study predate the infection). Cell type and time point are not known. The CDR3: CASSSLGAWFF. In nucleotides, the CDR3 is TGTGCCAGCAGTTCTTTAGGGGCTTGGTTCTTC.